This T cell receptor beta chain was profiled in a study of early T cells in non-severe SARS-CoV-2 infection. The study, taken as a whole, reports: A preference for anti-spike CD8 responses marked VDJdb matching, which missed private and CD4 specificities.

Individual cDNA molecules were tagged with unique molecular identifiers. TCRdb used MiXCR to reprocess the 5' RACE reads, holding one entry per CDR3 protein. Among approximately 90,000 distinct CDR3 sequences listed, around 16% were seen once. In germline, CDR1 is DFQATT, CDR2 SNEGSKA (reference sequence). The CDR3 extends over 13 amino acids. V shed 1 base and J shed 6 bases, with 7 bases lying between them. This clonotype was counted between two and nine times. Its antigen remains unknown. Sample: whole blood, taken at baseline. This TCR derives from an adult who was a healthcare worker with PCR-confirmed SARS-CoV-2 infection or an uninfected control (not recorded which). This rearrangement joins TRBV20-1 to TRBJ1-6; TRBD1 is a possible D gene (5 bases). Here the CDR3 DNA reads TGCAGTGCTAGAGGTGGGGGTAATTCACCCCTCCACTTT. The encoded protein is CSARGGGNSPLHF.